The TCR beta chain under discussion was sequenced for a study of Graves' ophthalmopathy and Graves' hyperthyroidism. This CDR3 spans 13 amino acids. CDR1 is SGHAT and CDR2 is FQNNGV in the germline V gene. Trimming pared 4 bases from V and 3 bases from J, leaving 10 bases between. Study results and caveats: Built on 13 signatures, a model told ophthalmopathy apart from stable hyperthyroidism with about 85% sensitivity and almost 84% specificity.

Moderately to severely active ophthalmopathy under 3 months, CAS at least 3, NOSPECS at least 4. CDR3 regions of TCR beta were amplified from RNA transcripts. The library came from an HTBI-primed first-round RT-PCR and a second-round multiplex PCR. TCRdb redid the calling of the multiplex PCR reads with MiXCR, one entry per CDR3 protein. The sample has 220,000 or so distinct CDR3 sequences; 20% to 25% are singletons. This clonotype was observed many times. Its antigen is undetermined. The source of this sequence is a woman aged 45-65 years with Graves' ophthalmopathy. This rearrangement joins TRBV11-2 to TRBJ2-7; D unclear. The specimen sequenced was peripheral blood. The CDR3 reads CASSSSRLYEQYF. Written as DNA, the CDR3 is TGTGCCAGCAGCTCATCCCGACTCTACGAGCAGTACTTC.